These 11 T cell receptor beta chains were all obtained from the same sample, sequenced in a study. One entry per CDR3 protein, called by TCRdb with MiXCR from the 5' RACE reads. The table lists 53,000 or so distinct CDR3 sequences, approximately 23% of them singletons. Sequenced sample: tumor-infiltrating naive CD4+ T cells sorted from the breast tumor. The subset is: naive CD4+ T cells, CD4+CD45RA+CD25-. The receptors come from a female donor with breast cancer.

This clonotype was observed many times. This chain links TRBV7-2 with TRBJ2-5; D possibly uses TRBD1 or TRBD2 (6 bases each). This CDR3 has 13 residues. Per the germline V gene, CDR1 is SGHTA and CDR2 is FQGNSA. Trimming left V 5 bases short and J 7 bases short, with 14 bases between. The CDR3 coding sequence is TGTGCCAGCAGCGCAGGGGAGGTCGGGACCCAGTACTTC. Protein: CASSAGEVGTQYF.

The J gene is TRBJ1-1, the V gene TRBV6-6, with 8 bases fitting TRBD1. CDR1 MNHNY and CDR2 SVGAGI come from the germline V gene (reference sequence). V dropped 7 bases and J dropped 1; count of bases not matched to a gene: 5. The CDR3 is made up of 14 amino acids. CDR3 coding DNA: TGTGCCAGCACCCAGGACAGGGCGAACACTGAAGCTTTCTTT. Translating it yields CASTQDRANTEAFF.

V usage is TRBV20-1 and J usage is TRBJ2-3; D unresolved. Per the germline V gene, CDR1 is DFQATT and CDR2 is SNEGSKA (reference sequence). The CDR3 loop spans 12 amino acids. V dropped 3 bases and J dropped 5 bases, with 9 bases sitting between them. CDR3 loop: CSASDARDTQYF. The CDR3 nucleotides are TGCAGTGCTAGTGATGCTCGAGATACGCAGTATTTT.

V usage is TRBV7-2 and J usage is TRBJ2-7; D call uncertain. V was cut by 4 bases and J by 7 bases, with 11 bases left in between. The CDR3 runs 12 residues. Germline V gene lookup returns CDR1 SGHTA and CDR2 FQGNSA. For the CDR3, the DNA is TGTGCCAGCAGCTGGGTCGGCAGAGAGCAGTACTTC. Protein product: CASSWVGREQYF.

The chain is built from TRBV7-9 and TRBJ1-4; D might be TRBD1 (6 bases). The CDR3 loop spans 12 amino acids. CDR1 SEHNR and CDR2 FQNEAQ come from the germline V gene (reference sequence). Trimming pared 5 bases from V and 8 bases from J, leaving 9 bases between. The CDR3 coding sequence is TGTGCCAGCAGCACAGGGTACGAAAAACTGTTTTTT. It codes for CASSTGYEKLFF.

This sequence joins TRBV2 and TRBJ2-5; D is unresolved. Per the germline V gene, CDR1 is SNHLY and CDR2 is FYNNEI. This CDR3 spans 13 amino acids. V was trimmed by 5 bases and J by 4 bases, leaving 11 bases between them. The CDR3 here is CASSSTGGETQYF. The CDR3 DNA reads as TGTGCCAGCAGTTCGACTGGTGGAGAGACCCAGTACTTC.

There are many counts of this clonotype. The J gene is TRBJ2-7, the V gene TRBV18; D ambiguous. V was cut by 1 base and J by 5 bases, with 6 bases left in between. The CDR3 runs 12 residues. In germline, CDR1 is KGHSH, CDR2 LQKENI. CDR3 loop: CASSPRDDEQYF. Written as DNA, the CDR3 is TGTGCCAGCTCACCACGGGATGACGAGCAGTACTTC.

This clonotype was picked up a small number of times. The chain joins TRBV20-1 to TRBJ1-6, with 9 bases matching TRBD1. V lost 0 bases and J lost 6; bases outside the gene matches: 9. This CDR3 is 17 amino acids long. The V gene's germline CDR1 is DFQATT and CDR2 SNEGSKA (reference sequence). DNA of the CDR3: TGCAGTGCTAGAGATCAAAAAGGGACAGGGTTTAATTCACCCCTCCACTTT. This translates into CSARDQKGTGFNSPLHF.

J is TRBJ2-3 and V is TRBV29-1; D unresolved. Trimming pared 2 bases from V and 1 base from J, leaving 4 bases between. There are 12 residues in the CDR3. Germline V gives CDR1 SQVTM, CDR2 ANQGSEA. The CDR3 spells CSVEKGTDTQYF. CDR3 in DNA: TGCAGCGTTGAAAAGGGCACAGATACGCAGTATTTT.

This clonotype was detected a few times. The chain uses TRBV7-3 and TRBJ2-3, with D perhaps given as TRBD1 or TRBD2 (5 bases each). The CDR3 is made up of 15 amino acids. V lost 3 bases and J 6 bases, leaving 16 bases between the germline ends. Germline V gives CDR1 SGHTA, CDR2 FQGTGA. The DNA of the CDR3 is TGTGCCAGCAGCTTCAGGGAGTCTTTTACGGATACGCAGTATTTT. This encodes CASSFRESFTDTQYF.

A few counts support this clonotype. V gene TRBV15 combines with J gene TRBJ1-2; D unclear. This CDR3 region has 14 residues. From germline, CDR1 is LNHNV and CDR2 YYDKDF (reference sequence). V lost 0 bases, J lost 3 bases, and 8 bases lay in between. Here the CDR3 reads CATSRDHTDYGYTF. The CDR3 nucleotides are TGTGCCACCAGCAGAGATCACACAGACTATGGCTACACCTTC.